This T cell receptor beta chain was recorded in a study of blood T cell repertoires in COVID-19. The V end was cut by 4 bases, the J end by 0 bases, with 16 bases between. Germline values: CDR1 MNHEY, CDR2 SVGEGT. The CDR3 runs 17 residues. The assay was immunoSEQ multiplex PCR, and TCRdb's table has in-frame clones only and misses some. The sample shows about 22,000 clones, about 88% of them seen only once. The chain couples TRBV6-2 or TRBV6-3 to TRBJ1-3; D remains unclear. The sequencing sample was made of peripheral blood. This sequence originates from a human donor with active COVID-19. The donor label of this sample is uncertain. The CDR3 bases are TGTGCCAGCAGTTTTTTGGCCGGGAAATTCTCTGGAAACACCATATATTTT. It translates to CASSFLAGKFSGNTIYF.